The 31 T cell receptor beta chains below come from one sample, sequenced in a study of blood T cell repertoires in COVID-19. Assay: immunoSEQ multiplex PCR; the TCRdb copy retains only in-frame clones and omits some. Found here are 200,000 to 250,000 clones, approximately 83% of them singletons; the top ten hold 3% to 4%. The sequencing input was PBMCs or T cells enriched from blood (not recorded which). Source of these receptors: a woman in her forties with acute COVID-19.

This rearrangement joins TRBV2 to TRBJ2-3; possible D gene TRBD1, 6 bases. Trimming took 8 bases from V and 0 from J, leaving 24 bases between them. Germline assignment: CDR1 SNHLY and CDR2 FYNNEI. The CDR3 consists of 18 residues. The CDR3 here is CASLGVGYLGGSTDTQYF. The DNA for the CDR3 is TGTGCCAGCCTTGGGGTGGGATATCTTGGGGGCAGCACAGATACGCAGTATTTT.

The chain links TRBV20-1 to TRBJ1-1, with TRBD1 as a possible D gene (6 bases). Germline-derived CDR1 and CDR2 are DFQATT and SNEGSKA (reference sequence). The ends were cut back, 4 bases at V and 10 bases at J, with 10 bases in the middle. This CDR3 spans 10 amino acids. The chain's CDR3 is CSATRGGAFF. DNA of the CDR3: TGCAGTGCTACAAGGGGGGGAGCTTTCTTT.

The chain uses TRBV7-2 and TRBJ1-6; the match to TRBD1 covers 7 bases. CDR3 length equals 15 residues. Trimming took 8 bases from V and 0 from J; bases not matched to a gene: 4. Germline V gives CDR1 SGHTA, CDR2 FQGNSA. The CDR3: CASGRQGSYNSPLHF. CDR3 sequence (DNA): TGTGCCAGCGGACGACAGGGCTCCTATAATTCACCCCTCCACTTT.

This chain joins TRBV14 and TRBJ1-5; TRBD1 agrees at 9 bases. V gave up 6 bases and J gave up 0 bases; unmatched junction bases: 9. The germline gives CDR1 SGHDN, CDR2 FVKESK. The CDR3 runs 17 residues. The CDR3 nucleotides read TGTGCCAGCAGACCCACAGGGGGCAGATATAGCAATCAGCCCCAGCATTTT. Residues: CASRPTGGRYSNQPQHF.

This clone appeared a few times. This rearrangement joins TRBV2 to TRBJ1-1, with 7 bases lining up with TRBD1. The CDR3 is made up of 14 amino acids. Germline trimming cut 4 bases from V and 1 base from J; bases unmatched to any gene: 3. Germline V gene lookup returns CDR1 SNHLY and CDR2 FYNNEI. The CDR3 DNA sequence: TGTGCCAGCAGTGCTTGGGACAGGAACACTGAAGCTTTCTTT. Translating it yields CASSAWDRNTEAFF. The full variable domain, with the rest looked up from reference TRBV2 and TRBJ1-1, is EPEVTQTPSHQVTQMGQEVILRCVPISNHLYFYWYRQILGQKVEFLVSFYNNEISEKSEIFDDQFSVERPDGSNFTLKIRSTKLEDSAMYFCASSAWDRNTEAFFGQGTRLTVV.

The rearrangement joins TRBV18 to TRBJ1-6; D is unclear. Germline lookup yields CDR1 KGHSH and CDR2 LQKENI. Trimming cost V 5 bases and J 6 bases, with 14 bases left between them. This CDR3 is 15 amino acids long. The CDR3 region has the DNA TGTGCCAGCTCAACTGTCCGGGTCGGTAATTCACCCCTCCACTTT. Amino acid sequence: CASSTVRVGNSPLHF.

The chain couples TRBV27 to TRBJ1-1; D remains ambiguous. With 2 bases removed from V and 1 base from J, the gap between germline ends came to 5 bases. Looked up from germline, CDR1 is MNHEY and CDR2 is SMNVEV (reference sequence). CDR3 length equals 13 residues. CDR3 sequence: CASSLLENTEAFF. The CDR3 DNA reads TGTGCCAGCAGTTTACTAGAGAACACTGAAGCTTTCTTT.

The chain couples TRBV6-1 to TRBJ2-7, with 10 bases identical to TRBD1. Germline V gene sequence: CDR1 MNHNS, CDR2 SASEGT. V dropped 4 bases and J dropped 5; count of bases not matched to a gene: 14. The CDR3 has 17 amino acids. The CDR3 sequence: CASSARYTGTGAHEQYF. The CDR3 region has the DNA TGTGCCAGCAGTGCTCGATATACCGGGACAGGGGCTCACGAGCAGTACTTC.

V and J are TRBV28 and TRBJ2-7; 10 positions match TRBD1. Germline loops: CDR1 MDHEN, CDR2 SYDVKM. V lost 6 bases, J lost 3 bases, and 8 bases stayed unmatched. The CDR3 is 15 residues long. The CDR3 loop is CASRGLRTGGYEQYF. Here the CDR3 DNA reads TGTGCCAGCAGGGGTCTTCGGACAGGGGGCTACGAGCAGTACTTC.

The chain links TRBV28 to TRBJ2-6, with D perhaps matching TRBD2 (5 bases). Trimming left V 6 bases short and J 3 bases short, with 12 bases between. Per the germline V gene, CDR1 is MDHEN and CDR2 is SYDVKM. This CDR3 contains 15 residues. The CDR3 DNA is TGTGCCAGCAGGACCGGGGTGAGTGGGGCCAACGTCCTGACTTTC. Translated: CASRTGVSGANVLTF.

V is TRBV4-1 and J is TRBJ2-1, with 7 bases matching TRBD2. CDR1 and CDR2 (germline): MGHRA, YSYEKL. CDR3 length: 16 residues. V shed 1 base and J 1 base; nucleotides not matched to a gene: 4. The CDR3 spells CASSQGPSGSYNEQFF. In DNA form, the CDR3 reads TGCGCCAGCAGCCAAGGCCCTAGCGGATCCTACAATGAGCAGTTCTTC.

The CDR3 nucleotides are TGTGCCAGCAGCTCCTACCCAGGGGGCTATGGCTACACCTTC. Residues: CASSSYPGGYGYTF. The rearrangement links TRBV7-3 to TRBJ1-2; 7 bases agree with TRBD1. The trim removed 4 bases at V and 4 bases at J, leaving 6 bases unmatched. In germline, CDR1 is SGHTA, CDR2 FQGTGA. The CDR3 sequence is 14 residues long.

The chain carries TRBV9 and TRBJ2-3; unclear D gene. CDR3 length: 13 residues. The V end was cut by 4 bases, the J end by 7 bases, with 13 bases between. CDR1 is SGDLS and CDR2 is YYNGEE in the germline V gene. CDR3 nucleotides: TGTGCCAGCAGCATAAGTGGCACGAATACGCAGTATTTT. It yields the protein CASSISGTNTQYF.

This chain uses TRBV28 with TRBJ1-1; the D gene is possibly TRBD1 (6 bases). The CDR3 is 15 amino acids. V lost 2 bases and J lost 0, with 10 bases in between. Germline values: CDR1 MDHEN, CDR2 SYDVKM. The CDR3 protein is CASSLVRGLNTEAFF. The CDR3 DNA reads TGTGCCAGCAGTTTAGTCAGGGGCTTGAACACTGAAGCTTTCTTT. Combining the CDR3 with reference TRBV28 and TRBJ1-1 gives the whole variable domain DVKVTQSSRYLVKRTGEKVFLECVQDMDHENMFWYRQDPGLGLRLIYFSYDVKMKEKGDIPEGYSVSREKKERFSLILESASTNQTSMYLCASSLVRGLNTEAFFGQGTRLTVV.

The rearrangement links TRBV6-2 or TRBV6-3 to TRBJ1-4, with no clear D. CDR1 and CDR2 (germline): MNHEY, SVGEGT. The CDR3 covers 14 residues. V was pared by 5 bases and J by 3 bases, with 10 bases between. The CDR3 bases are TGTGCCAGCAGTCCGACCGCGGCTAATGAAAAACTGTTTTTT. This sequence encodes CASSPTAANEKLFF.

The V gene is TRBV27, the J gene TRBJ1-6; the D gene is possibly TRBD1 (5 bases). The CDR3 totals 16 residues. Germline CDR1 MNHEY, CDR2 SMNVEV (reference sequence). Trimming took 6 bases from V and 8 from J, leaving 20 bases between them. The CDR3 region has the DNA TGTGCCAGCAGCCGTGACAGAGCCCCTGAGCATTCACCCCTCCACTTT. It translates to CASSRDRAPEHSPLHF.

CDR3 region: CASSPQGAQNTIYF. DNA of the CDR3: TGTGCCAGCTCACCTCAGGGGGCGCAAAACACCATATATTTT. The chain is built from TRBV18 and TRBJ1-3, with TRBD1 identical over 8 bases. This CDR3 contains 14 residues. Germline CDR1 reads KGHSH; CDR2 reads LQKENI. V lost 3 bases and J lost 6; bases outside the gene matches: 4.

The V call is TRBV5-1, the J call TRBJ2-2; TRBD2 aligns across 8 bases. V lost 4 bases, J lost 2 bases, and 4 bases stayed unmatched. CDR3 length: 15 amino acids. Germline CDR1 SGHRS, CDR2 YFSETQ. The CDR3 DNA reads TGCGCCAGCAGCAATAGCGGGGTCAACACCGGGGAGCTGTTTTTT. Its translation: CASSNSGVNTGELFF.

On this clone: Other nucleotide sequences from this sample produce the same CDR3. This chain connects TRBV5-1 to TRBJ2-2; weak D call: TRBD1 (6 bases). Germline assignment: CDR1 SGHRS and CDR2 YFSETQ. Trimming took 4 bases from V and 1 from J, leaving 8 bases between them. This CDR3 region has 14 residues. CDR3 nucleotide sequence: TGCGCCAGCAGCCTAGGGGGGAACACCGGGGAGCTGTTTTTT. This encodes CASSLGGNTGELFF.

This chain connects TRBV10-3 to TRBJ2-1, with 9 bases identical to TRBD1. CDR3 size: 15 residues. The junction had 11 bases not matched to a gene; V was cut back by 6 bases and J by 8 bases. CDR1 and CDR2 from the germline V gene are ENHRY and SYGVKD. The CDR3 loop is CAISALQGARDEQFF. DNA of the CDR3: TGTGCCATCAGCGCATTACAGGGGGCGAGGGATGAGCAGTTCTTC.

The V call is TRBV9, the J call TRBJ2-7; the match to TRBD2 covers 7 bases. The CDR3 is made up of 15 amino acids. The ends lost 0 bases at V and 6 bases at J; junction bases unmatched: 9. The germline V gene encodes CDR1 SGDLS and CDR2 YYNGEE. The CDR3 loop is CASSVGGNLAGEQYF. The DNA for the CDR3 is TGTGCCAGCAGCGTAGGGGGGAACTTAGCGGGCGAGCAGTACTTC.

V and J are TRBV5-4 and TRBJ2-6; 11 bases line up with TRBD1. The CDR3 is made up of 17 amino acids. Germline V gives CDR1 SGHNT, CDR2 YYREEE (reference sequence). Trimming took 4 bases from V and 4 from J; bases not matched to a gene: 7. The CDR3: CASSGGQGVAGANVLTF. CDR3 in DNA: TGTGCCAGCAGCGGGGGACAGGGGGTTGCCGGGGCCAACGTCCTGACTTTC.

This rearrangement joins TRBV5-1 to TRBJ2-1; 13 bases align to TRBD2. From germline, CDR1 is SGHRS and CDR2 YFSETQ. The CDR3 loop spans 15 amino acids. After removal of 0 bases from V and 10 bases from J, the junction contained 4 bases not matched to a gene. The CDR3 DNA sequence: TGCGCCAGCAGCTTGGAAACTAGCGGGAGGGCAGAGCAGTTCTTC. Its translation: CASSLETSGRAEQFF.

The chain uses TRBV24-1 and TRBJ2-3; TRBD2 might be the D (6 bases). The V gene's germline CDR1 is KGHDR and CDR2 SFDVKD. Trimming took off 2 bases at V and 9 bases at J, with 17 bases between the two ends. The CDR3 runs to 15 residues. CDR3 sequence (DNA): TGTGCCACCAGTGATTGGGGTAGCGGCCTCCCCACGCAGTATTTT. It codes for CATSDWGSGLPTQYF.

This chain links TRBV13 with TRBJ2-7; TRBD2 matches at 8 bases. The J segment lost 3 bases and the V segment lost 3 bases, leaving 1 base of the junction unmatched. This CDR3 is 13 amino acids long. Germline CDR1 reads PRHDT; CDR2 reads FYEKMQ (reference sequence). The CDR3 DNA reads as TGTGCCAGCAGCTTGGGACTAGTCTACGAGCAGTACTTC. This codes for CASSLGLVYEQYF.

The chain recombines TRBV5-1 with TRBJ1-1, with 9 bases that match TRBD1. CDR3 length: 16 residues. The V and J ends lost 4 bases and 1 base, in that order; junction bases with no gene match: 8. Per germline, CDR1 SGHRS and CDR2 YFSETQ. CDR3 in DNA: TGCGCCAGCAGCAATTTGGGGACAGGGCGGAACACTGAAGCTTTCTTT. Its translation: CASSNLGTGRNTEAFF.

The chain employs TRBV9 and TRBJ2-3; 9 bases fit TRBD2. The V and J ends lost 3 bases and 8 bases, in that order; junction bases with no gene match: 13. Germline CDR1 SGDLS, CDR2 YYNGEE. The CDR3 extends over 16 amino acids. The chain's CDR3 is CASSARGGGRASTQYF. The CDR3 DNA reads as TGTGCCAGCAGCGCGCGGGGAGGCGGGAGGGCCTCTACGCAGTATTTT.

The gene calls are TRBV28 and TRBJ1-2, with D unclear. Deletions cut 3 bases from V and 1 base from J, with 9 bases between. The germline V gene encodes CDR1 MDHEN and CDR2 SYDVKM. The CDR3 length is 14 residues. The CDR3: CASSLPRVNYGYTF. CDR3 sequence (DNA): TGTGCCAGCAGTTTGCCCCGCGTTAACTATGGCTACACCTTC.

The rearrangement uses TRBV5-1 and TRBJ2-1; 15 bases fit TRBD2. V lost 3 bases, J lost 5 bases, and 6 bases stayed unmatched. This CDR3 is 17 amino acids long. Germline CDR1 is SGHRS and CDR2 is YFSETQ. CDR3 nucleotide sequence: TGCGCCAGCAGCTCTGGGACTAGCGGGAGGTTACACAATGAGCAGTTCTTC. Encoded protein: CASSSGTSGRLHNEQFF.

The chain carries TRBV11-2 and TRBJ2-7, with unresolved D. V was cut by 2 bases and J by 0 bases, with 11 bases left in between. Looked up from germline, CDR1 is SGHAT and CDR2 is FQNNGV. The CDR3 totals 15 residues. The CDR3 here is CASSLLGRSSYEQYF. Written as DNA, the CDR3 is TGTGCCAGCAGCTTATTGGGCCGTAGCTCCTACGAGCAGTACTTC.

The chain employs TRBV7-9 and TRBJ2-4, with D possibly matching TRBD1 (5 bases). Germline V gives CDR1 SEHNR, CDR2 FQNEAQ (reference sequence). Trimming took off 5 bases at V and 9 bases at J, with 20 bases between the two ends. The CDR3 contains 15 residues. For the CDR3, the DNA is TGTGCCAGCAGCCCTAACCAGGGCAATCAAGGCATTCAGTACTTC. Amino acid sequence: CASSPNQGNQGIQYF.